What follows are 3 T cell receptor beta chains derived from one specimen sequenced in a study of blood T cell repertoires in COVID-19. Repertoires were generated with immunoSEQ multiplex PCR, while TCRdb's copy carries only in-frame clones and drops some. The sample has 200,000 to 250,000 clones; about 91% are singletons. Specimen: peripheral blood. These receptors were collected from a middle-aged woman with acute or convalescent COVID-19.

The chain uses TRBV5-6 and TRBJ1-3, with D tentatively TRBD1 (5 bases). The V end lost 4 bases, the J end lost 0 bases, and 11 bases lay between the germline ends. Germline CDR1 SGHDT, CDR2 YYEEEE. The CDR3 covers 15 residues. CDR3 nucleotides: TGTGCCAGCAGCCGCCGGGACTTCTCTGGAAACACCATATATTTT. Its protein product is CASSRRDFSGNTIYF.

V gene TRBV19 combines with J gene TRBJ2-2, with 9 positions matching TRBD1. V gave up 8 bases and J gave up 7 bases; unmatched junction bases: 23. Germline CDR1 reads LNHDA; CDR2 reads SQIVND (reference sequence). This CDR3 spans 19 amino acids. The CDR3 spells CASCTWGVRDRVRLGELFF. In DNA form, the CDR3 reads TGTGCCAGTTGTACCTGGGGGGTGAGGGACAGGGTCCGACTCGGGGAGCTGTTTTTT.

The chain has TRBV11-3 and TRBJ1-1; 9 nucleotides line up with TRBD1. The germline V gene has CDR1 SGHNT and CDR2 YENEEA. The CDR3 has 14 residues. With V trimmed by 5 bases and J by 5 bases, 6 bases remained unmatched. CDR3 amino acids: CASSTGGAGTEAFF. CDR3 DNA sequence: TGTGCCAGCAGCACAGGGGGCGCCGGGACTGAAGCTTTCTTT.